Sequencing of this T cell receptor beta chain was carried out in a study of shared clonotypes between healthy human individuals. About the study: Aged 18 to 49, the donors were two women and a few men. Per-donor plates numbered three CD4 naive, three CD4 memory, two CD8 naive and one CD8 memory.

The CDR3 has 21 amino acids. Concerning this clone itself: No antigen is known for it.

Genomic DNA of each subset was evenly split across several immunoSEQ plates. The method was immunoSEQ multiplex PCR; TCRdb's version includes in-frame clones alone and lacks a portion of them. The sample consists of 900,000 to 1,200,000 clones, around 78% of them appearing once. Study-wide results and caveats: Relative to clonotypes present in all four donors, those not shared had lower generation probabilities.

Sequencing was carried out using memory CD4+ T cells from PBMCs. Stated subset: CD45RA-negative fraction. The rearrangement uses TRBV1 and TRBJ2-1; TRBD2 is taken as the D call from the table, unchecked against the DNA. TRBV1 is reported as a pseudogene. This TCR was recovered from a man aged 18 to 29 in good health. Some clones in this sample may be carry-over from other donors' samples. The chain's CDR3 is CTSSHLGIRGREGHLRHEQFF. The CDR3 coding sequence is TGCACCAGCAGCCACCTCGGCATACGTGGGCGGGAGGGCCATCTTCGCCATGAGCAGTTCTTC.